This T cell receptor beta chain was sequenced during a study of blood T cell repertoires in COVID-19. Whole-study context: COVID-19 samples from acute and convalescent phases originated in the United States, Italy and Spain. PBMCs, B-cell-depleted T cells, or T cells provided the cDNA or gDNA that made up the material.

In the source study's methods: Reference gene primer amplification gave estimated nucleated cell counts. Clones were sequenced by immunoSEQ multiplex PCR, and TCRdb holds only the in-frame ones, with some missing. V and J calls and clone size are as listed in that table; D and trimming were resolved from the DNA. The data contain about 200,000 clones, 82% of them singletons. Enrollment of patients from Seattle took place during active infection, with longitudinal follow-up. Germline V gene lookup returns CDR1 LNHDA and CDR2 SQIVND (reference sequence). The V and J ends lost 7 bases and 0 bases respectively, with 13 bases between them. The CDR3 sequence is 15 residues long.

The clonotype comes from a woman older than 75 with COVID-19, enrolled during active disease. Material: peripheral blood. This sequence joins TRBV19 and TRBJ1-5; TRBD1 might be the D (5 bases). The CDR3 DNA reads as TGTGCCAGTACCAGGGTTAAGAGTAGCAATCAGCCCCAGCATTTT. Amino acid sequence: CASTRVKSSNQPQHF.